This T cell receptor (beta chain) comes out of a study of T cell responses to AZD1222 COVID-19 vaccine. Whole-study results and caveats: Clonal diversity was possibly underestimated, and the donors were mostly white British, with more females. Baseline serology detected seropositivity in only six AZD1222 recipients. Spike as a whole was targeted by vaccine-associated CD4 TCRs, dominant at 160-218 and 743-854.

Germline V gene sequence: CDR1 LNHDA, CDR2 SQIVND (reference sequence). The CDR3 spans 13 residues. The ends were cut back, 4 bases at V and 1 base at J, with 7 bases in the middle. Points on this clone: The antigen is unknown.

Clones were read by immunoSEQ multiplex PCR, and TCRdb kept only the in-frame ones, dropping some. The sample lists some 130,000 clones, 86% occurring once. This chain links TRBV19 with TRBJ1-1; D call uncertain. This clonotype was obtained from an adult in good health. The sequencing used peripheral blood, collected on day 0 of AZD1222 vaccination. The CDR3 DNA sequence: TGTGCCAGTAGTAATTCAGGGAACACTGAAGCTTTCTTT. This encodes CASSNSGNTEAFF.